This T cell receptor (beta chain) derives from a study of T cell changes during pregnancy in multiple sclerosis. The V gene end was trimmed by 6 bases and the J gene end by 2 bases; junction bases not matched to a gene: 6. This CDR3 has 14 residues. In germline, CDR1 is WSHSY, CDR2 SAAADI. Profiled with immunoSEQ multiplex PCR; TCRdb holds only in-frame clones, not every one. The sample lists more than 40,000 clones; more than 85% were seen once. The clonotype originates from a female donor with multiple sclerosis, enrolled in a pregnancy study. This chain connects TRBV10-2 to TRBJ2-7; TRBD2 agrees at 8 bases. Sample: CD8+ T cells from peripheral blood mononuclear cells, taken after pregnancy. Here the CDR3 DNA reads TGCGCCAGCAGGGCGGGACTAGGGGCCTACGAGCAGTACTTC. Its translation is CASRAGLGAYEQYF.